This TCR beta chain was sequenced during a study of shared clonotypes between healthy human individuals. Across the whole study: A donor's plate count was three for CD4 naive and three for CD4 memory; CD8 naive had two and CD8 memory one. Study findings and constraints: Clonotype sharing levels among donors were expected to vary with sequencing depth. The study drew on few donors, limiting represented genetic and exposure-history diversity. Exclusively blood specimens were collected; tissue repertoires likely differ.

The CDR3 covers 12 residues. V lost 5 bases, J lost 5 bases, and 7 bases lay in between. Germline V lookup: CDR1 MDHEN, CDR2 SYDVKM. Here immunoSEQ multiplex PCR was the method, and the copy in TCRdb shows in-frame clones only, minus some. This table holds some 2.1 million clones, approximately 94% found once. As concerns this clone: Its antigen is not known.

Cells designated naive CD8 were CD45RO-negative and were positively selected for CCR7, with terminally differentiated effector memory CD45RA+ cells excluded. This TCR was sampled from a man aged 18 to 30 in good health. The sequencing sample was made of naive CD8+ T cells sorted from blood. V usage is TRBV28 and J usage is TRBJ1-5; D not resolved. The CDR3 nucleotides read TGTGCCAGCAGTCCTTTTTATCAGCCCCAGCATTTT. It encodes CASSPFYQPQHF.